This TCR beta chain was captured by sequencing in a study of shared clonotypes between healthy human individuals. A word on this clone: The same CDR3 arises from other DNA sequences in this sample as well.

Naive-designated CD8 cells lacked CD45RO, were positively enriched for CCR7, and omitted terminally differentiated effector memory CD45RA+ cells. The authors' processing: Filtering differed for immunoSEQ, which gave only junction sequences without quality scores. TCRdb's copy holds only in-frame clones and misses some; the assay was immunoSEQ multiplex PCR. V, J and clone size were drawn from that table, and D and trimming were deduced from the DNA. The sample shows roughly 590,000 clones, over 95% of them seen only once. Germline values: CDR1 MNHEY, CDR2 SMNVEV (reference sequence). CDR3 length: 13 residues. J lost 5 bases, V lost 2 bases, and 2 bases had no gene match.

The TCR originated in a young woman in good health. The chain has TRBV27 and TRBJ2-7, with TRBD2 matching over 8 bases. Material for sequencing was naive CD8+ T cells sorted from blood. Here the CDR3 DNA reads TGTGCCAGCAGTTTAACGGGAGGGAACGAGCAGTACTTC. Amino acids: CASSLTGGNEQYF.